The clone carrying this T cell receptor beta chain was recorded once. This record comes from a study of OX40 agonist ivuxolimab in advanced cancers. Study background: A partial response was reached by three patients: one with hepatocellular carcinoma and two with cutaneous melanoma.

The protocol was immunoSEQ multiplex PCR, while the TCRdb copy is restricted to in-frame clones and leaves out a portion. The sample lists 59,000 or so clones, around 82% occurring once. The sequence came from an adult with an advanced solid tumor such as melanoma, head and neck, liver or kidney cancer. This sample comprised CD4+ or CD8+ T cells sorted from blood, obtained in a trial of the OX40 agonist ivuxolimab.

This CDR3 reads CASSMGTSGKKAYNEQFF. The CDR3 DNA reads TGTGCCAGTAGTATGGGGACTAGCGGGAAAAAAGCCTACAATGAGCAGTTCTTC. The V call is TRBV19, the J call TRBJ2-1; 13 bases are a match to TRBD2. The V gene end was trimmed by 3 bases and the J gene end by 2 bases; junction bases not matched to a gene: 7. Germline V gene sequence: CDR1 LNHDA, CDR2 SQIVND (reference sequence). The CDR3 has 18 amino acids.